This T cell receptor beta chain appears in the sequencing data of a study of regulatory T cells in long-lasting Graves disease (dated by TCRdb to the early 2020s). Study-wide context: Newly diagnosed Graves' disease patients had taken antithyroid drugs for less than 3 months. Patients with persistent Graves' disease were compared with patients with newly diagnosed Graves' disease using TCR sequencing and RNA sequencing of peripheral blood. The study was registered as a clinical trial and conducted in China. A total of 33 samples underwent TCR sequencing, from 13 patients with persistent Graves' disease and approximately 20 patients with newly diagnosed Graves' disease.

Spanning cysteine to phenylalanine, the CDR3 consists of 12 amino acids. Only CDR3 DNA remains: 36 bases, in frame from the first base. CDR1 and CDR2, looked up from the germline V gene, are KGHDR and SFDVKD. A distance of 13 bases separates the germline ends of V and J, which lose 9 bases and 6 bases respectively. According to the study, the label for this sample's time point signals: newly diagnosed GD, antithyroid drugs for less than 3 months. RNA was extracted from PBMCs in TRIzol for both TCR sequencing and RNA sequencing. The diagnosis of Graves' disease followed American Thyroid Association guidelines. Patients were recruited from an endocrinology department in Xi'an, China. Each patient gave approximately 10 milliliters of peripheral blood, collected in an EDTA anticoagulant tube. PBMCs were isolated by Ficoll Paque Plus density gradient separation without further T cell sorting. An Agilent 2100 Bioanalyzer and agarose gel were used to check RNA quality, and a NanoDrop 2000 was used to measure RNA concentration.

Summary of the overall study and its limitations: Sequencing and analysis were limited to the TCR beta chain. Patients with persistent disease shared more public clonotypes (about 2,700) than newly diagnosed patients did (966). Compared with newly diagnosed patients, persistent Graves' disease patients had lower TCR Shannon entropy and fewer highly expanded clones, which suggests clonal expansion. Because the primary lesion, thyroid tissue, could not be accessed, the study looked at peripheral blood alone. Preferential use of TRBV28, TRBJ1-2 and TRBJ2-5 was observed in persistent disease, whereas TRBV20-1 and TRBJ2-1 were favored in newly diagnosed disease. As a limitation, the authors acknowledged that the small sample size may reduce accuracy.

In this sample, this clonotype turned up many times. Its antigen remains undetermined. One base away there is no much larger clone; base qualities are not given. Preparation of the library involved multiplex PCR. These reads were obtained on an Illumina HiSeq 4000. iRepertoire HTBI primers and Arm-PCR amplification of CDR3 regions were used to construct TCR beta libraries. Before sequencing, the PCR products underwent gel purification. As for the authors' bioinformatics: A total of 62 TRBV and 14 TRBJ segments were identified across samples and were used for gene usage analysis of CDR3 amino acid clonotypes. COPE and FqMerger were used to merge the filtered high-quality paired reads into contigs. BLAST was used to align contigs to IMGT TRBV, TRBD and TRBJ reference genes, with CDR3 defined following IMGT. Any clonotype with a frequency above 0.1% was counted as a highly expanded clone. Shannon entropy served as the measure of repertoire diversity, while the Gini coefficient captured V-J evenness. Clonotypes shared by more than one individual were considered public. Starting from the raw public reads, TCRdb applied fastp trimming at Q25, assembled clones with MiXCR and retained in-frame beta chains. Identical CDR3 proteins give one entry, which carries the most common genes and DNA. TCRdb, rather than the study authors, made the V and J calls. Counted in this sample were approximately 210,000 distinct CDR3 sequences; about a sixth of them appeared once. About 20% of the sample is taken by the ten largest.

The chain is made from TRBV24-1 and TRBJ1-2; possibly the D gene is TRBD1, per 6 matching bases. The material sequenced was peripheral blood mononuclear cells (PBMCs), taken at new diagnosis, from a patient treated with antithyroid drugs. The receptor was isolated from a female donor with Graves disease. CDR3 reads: CATPAQGNGYTF. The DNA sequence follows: TGTGCCACCCCCGCACAGGGCAATGGCTACACCTTC.